One and the same sample provided the 24 T cell receptor beta chains below, sequenced in a study of blood T cells in healthy people across ages. Next came a second PCR, run for about 7 to 12 cycles, which used a sample-barcoded 5' primer along with a J-beta primer mix. TCRdb re-analysed the 5' RACE reads in MiXCR, keeping a single row per CDR3 protein. Among some 920,000 distinct CDR3 sequences, just over 50% were seen once, and the ten largest hold about 21%. The sample was blood. The receptor source for this set is a woman aged 60-75 years in good health.

The chain's CDR3 is CASSGSGGADEAAFF. The DNA of the CDR3 is TGTGCCAGCAGCGGGTCGGGGGGCGCGGACGAGGCTGCTTTCTTT. The V gene is TRBV5-5, the J gene TRBJ1-1; TRBD1 might be the D (6 bases). Trimming stripped 4 bases from V and 11 bases from J, with 24 bases between. Looked up from germline, CDR1 is SGHKS and CDR2 is YYEKEE (reference sequence). This CDR3 contains 15 residues.

V and J are TRBV29-1 and TRBJ2-2, with TRBD1 as a possible D gene (6 bases). Germline V CDR1 and CDR2: SQVTM, ANQGSEA. The CDR3 runs to 14 residues. V lost 3 bases, J lost 1 base, and 9 bases lay in between. This CDR3 reads CSVEGHLNTGELFF. CDR3 nucleotide sequence: TGCAGCGTTGAGGGACACTTGAACACCGGGGAGCTGTTTTTT.

This chain uses TRBV15 with TRBJ2-7, with 8 bases fitting TRBD1. J gave up 4 bases and V 4 bases, and 6 bases lay outside the gene matches. The CDR3 consists of 14 residues. Germline V lookup: CDR1 LNHNV, CDR2 YYDKDF (reference sequence). The CDR3 reads CATSNTRTGYEQYF. CDR3 DNA: TGTGCCACCAGCAACACGAGGACAGGGTACGAGCAGTACTTC.

This chain joins TRBV20-1 and TRBJ2-1; 10 nucleotides match TRBD2. V lost 6 bases to trimming and J lost 2 bases; unmatched junction nucleotides: 13. The CDR3 spans 17 residues. Germline V gene sequence: CDR1 DFQATT, CDR2 SNEGSKA (reference sequence). The chain's CDR3 is CSAHPASGSFPYNEQFF. As DNA, the CDR3 is TGCAGTGCCCACCCTGCTAGCGGGAGTTTCCCCTACAATGAGCAGTTCTTC.

This clonotype was picked up a small number of times. V usage is TRBV3-1 and J usage is TRBJ2-3; TRBD2 agrees at 7 bases. Germline CDR1 reads LGHDT; CDR2 reads YNNKEL (reference sequence). V lost 4 bases and J lost 2; bases outside the gene matches: 9. The CDR3 runs 16 residues. As DNA, the CDR3 is TGTGCCAGCAGCCTTATAGCAGCGGGGACCACAGATACGCAGTATTTT. It specifies CASSLIAAGTTDTQYF.

CDR3 sequence reads: CSARAPRGRQRGYGYTF. As DNA, the CDR3 is TGCAGTGCTAGAGCACCCCGGGGCAGGCAGAGGGGCTATGGCTACACCTTC. The chain is built from TRBV20-1 and TRBJ1-2, with D possibly matching TRBD1 (5 bases). V dropped 1 base and J dropped 4 bases, with 22 bases sitting between them. The CDR3 loop spans 17 amino acids. In germline, CDR1 is DFQATT, CDR2 SNEGSKA (reference sequence).

The rearrangement joins TRBV7-8 to TRBJ2-3; perhaps D is TRBD1 or TRBD2 (6 bases each). V gave up 2 bases and J gave up 3 bases, with 21 bases separating them. CDR3 length: 18 residues. Germline CDR1 and CDR2: SGHVS and FQNEAQ. DNA of the CDR3: TGTGCCAGCAGCTTAAGGGGGAACAGGAAGGGGGGAACAGATACGCAGTATTTT. Its protein product is CASSLRGNRKGGTDTQYF.

For the CDR3, the DNA is TGTGCCAGCTCCCTCCTGGAGCAGTACTTC. This translates into CASSLLEQYF. The chain is built from TRBV18 and TRBJ2-5; D is undetermined. The V and J ends lost 6 bases and 11 bases respectively, with 10 bases between them. CDR1 and CDR2 (germline): KGHSH, LQKENI. The CDR3 spans 10 residues.

The V gene is TRBV9, the J gene TRBJ1-1; no clear D gene. Germline V lookup: CDR1 SGDLS, CDR2 YYNGEE. CDR3 size: 12 residues. Trimming removed 6 bases from V and 4 bases from J, with 10 bases in between. CDR3: CASNQPGTEAFF. Written as DNA, the CDR3 is TGTGCCAGCAACCAGCCTGGCACTGAAGCTTTCTTT.

The chain has TRBV28 and TRBJ1-2; TRBD1 might be the D (6 bases). The CDR3 is 14 amino acids. Germline-derived CDR1 and CDR2 are MDHEN and SYDVKM. Trimming stripped 1 base from V and 8 bases from J, with 14 bases between. The CDR3 region is CASSLSHYRAGYTF. CDR3 in DNA: TGTGCCAGCAGTTTATCCCATTACAGGGCAGGCTACACCTTC.

This clonotype was seen only a few times. This chain connects TRBV7-2 to TRBJ2-1; D remains ambiguous. This CDR3 is built from 13 residues. CDR1 and CDR2 from the germline V gene are SGHTA and FQGNSA. V lost 4 bases and J lost 6, with 10 bases in between. CDR3 in amino acids: CASSYPGGNEQFF. The CDR3 nucleotides are TGTGCCAGCAGCTACCCGGGTGGCAATGAGCAGTTCTTC.

This clonotype has a handful of counts. The rearrangement uses TRBV20-1 and TRBJ1-5; D unresolved. The germline CDR1 and CDR2 sequences are DFQATT and SNEGSKA (reference sequence). CDR3 length equals 14 residues. Trimming removed 0 bases at V and 6 bases at J, with 12 bases between. CDR3 DNA: TGCAGTGCTAGAGATGGGCGAGCGGGTCAGCCCCAGCATTTT. Translating it yields CSARDGRAGQPQHF.

The chain combines TRBV28 with TRBJ2-3, with 9 positions matching TRBD2. The CDR3 is 15 amino acids. J lost 2 bases, V lost 10 bases, and 10 bases had no gene match. The germline V gene encodes CDR1 MDHEN and CDR2 SYDVKM. CDR3 loop: CAIGEIAGVTDTQYF. The DNA for the CDR3 is TGTGCCATAGGGGAAATAGCGGGAGTCACAGATACGCAGTATTTT.

CDR3: CASSLYKTTDTQYF. CDR3 coding DNA: TGTGCCAGCAGCTTATATAAAACAACAGATACGCAGTATTTT. This chain connects TRBV7-2 to TRBJ2-3; D is ambiguous. Germline lookup yields CDR1 SGHTA and CDR2 FQGNSA. Trimming removed 2 bases from V and 3 bases from J, with 9 bases in between. The CDR3 consists of 14 residues.

V and J are TRBV4-2 and TRBJ2-6; 10 nucleotides match TRBD1. The CDR3 has 19 amino acids. Germline V CDR1 and CDR2: LGHNA, YNFKEQ. V shed 0 bases and J 0 bases; nucleotides not matched to a gene: 5. As DNA, the CDR3 is TGTGCCAGCAGCCAAGATCAAAGACAGGGGGCCTCTGGGGCCAACGTCCTGACTTTC. Amino acids: CASSQDQRQGASGANVLTF.

The chain joins TRBV20-1 to TRBJ2-7; 9 nucleotides line up with TRBD1. Germline loops: CDR1 DFQATT, CDR2 SNEGSKA (reference sequence). The CDR3 is 15 amino acids. J was trimmed by 6 bases and V by 3 bases; bases with no gene match: 12. The CDR3, as DNA: TGCAGTGCTAGGGGGACAGGGAAAGATTCCGTCGAGCAGTACTTC. Translated, it gives CSARGTGKDSVEQYF.

This clonotype was picked up a small number of times. This chain uses TRBV7-9 with TRBJ1-2; no definite D call. The CDR3 totals 11 residues. V was shortened by 7 bases and J by 8 bases, with 11 bases between the two germline ends. The V gene's germline CDR1 is SEHNR and CDR2 FQNEAQ (reference sequence). CDR3 in amino acids: CASTIYRGYTF. Here the CDR3 DNA reads TGTGCCAGCACCATCTATCGGGGCTACACCTTC. Variable domain in full (rest from reference TRBV7-9 and TRBJ1-2): DTGVSQNPRHKITKRGQNVTFRCDPISEHNRLYWYRQTLGQGPEFLTYFQNEAQLEKSRLLSDRFSAERPKGSFSTLEIQRTEQGDSAMYLCASTIYRGYTFGSGTRLTVV.

The chain links TRBV27 to TRBJ2-2; TRBD2 agrees at 10 bases. Germline V lookup: CDR1 MNHEY, CDR2 SMNVEV (reference sequence). The CDR3 loop spans 15 amino acids. V shed 6 bases, J shed 5 bases, and the junction held 6 bases outside the gene matches. CDR3 amino acids: CASRLAGVGTGELFF. As DNA, the CDR3 is TGTGCCAGCAGGCTAGCGGGAGTGGGGACCGGGGAGCTGTTTTTT.

J is TRBJ2-3 and V is TRBV6-1; maybe TRBD2 (5 bases). Between the trimmed V and J ends, which lost 3 bases and 6 bases, there was a span of 13 bases. This CDR3 spans 14 amino acids. Germline CDR1 and CDR2: MNHNS and SASEGT. The CDR3 DNA reads as TGTGCCAGCAGTGACCCCCAGAGGAGGGATACGCAGTATTTT. Translating it yields CASSDPQRRDTQYF.

For this clonotype: The junction departs from the called germline gene at one end, perhaps through a read error. This chain links TRBV5-5 with TRBJ1-2; D is perhaps TRBD1 (6 bases). The germline V gene has CDR1 SGHKS and CDR2 YYEKEE (reference sequence). The CDR3 length is 17 residues. CDR3 DNA: TGTGCCAGCAGCTTGGCCGGGACACAAGGTGGTAACTGTGGCTACACCTTC. Protein: CASSLAGTQGGNCGYTF.

There are a few counts of this clonotype. The V and J genes are TRBV7-2 and TRBJ2-1; 7 bases match TRBD2. V trimming: 3 bases; J trimming: 7 bases; junction bases outside the gene matches: 15. The germline V gene encodes CDR1 SGHTA and CDR2 FQGNSA. This CDR3 contains 17 residues. In DNA, the CDR3 is TGTGCCAGCAGCTTGGTTCGGGGGAGGGCCTCTGTAAATGAGCAGTTCTTC. It codes for CASSLVRGRASVNEQFF.

The chain employs TRBV29-1 and TRBJ2-3; 10 positions agree with TRBD1. Germline assignment: CDR1 SQVTM and CDR2 ANQGSEA. This CDR3 has 14 residues. The trim removed 2 bases at V and 4 bases at J, leaving 3 bases unmatched. CDR3 bases: TGCAGCGTTGAAATCGGACAGGGGGCAGATACGCAGTATTTT. Translating gives CSVEIGQGADTQYF.

CDR3 loop: CASSLLVGEQETQYF. In DNA, the CDR3 is TGTGCCAGCAGTTTACTAGTGGGAGAACAAGAGACCCAGTACTTC. The chain couples TRBV27 to TRBJ2-5, with TRBD2 as a possible D gene (5 bases). Trimming left V 2 bases short and J 2 bases short, with 12 bases between. Germline V lookup: CDR1 MNHEY, CDR2 SMNVEV (reference sequence). CDR3 length equals 15 residues.

The CDR3 DNA reads as TGCGCCAGCAGCCAAGATGGCTCGCTTAGGGGCTACAATGAGCAGTTCTTC. This codes for CASSQDGSLRGYNEQFF. The chain recombines TRBV4-3 with TRBJ2-1, with D tentatively TRBD1 (5 bases). V lost 0 bases, J lost 3 bases, and 15 bases lay in between. Looked up from germline, CDR1 is LGHNA and CDR2 is YSLEER. This CDR3 comprises 17 residues.